The 5 T cell receptor beta chains in this list originate from one sample, sequenced in a study of neoadjuvant anti-PD-1 for oral cavity cancer (dated by TCRdb to the early 2020s). What the time point label conveys for this sample: before neoadjuvant nivolumab. Libraries were constructed by the immunoSEQ multiplex PCR assay. As stored in TCRdb, this immuneACCESS dataset retains in-frame rearrangements with V and J assigned. A fraction of the clones does not appear; measured against another copy, unresolved V genes explain less than half of the discrepancy, and the remainder lacks a known reason. This sample comprises roughly 14,000 clones, 60% to 70% of them detected only once. 2.4% of the sample goes to the ten largest clones. The sample here was PBMCs, taken before nivolumab (anti-PD-1) treatment. The receptors were sampled from a person aged 35-79 years with oral cavity squamous cell carcinoma.

V usage is TRBV6-5 and J usage is TRBJ2-1, with 10 bases lining up with TRBD2. Germline CDR1 MNHEY, CDR2 SVGAGI. J was trimmed by 3 bases and V by 4 bases; bases with no gene match: 3. The CDR3 is 15 residues long. The CDR3 loop reads CASSSLAGFYNEQFF. The DNA for the CDR3 is TGTGCCAGCAGTTCACTAGCGGGGTTCTACAATGAGCAGTTCTTC.

This clone was detected only once. The CDR3 bases are TGTGCCAGCAGCTTGTCCGGGGGGCTTGGGGAAAAACTGTTTTTT. Translation: CASSLSGGLGEKLFF. This chain joins TRBV5-5 and TRBJ1-4, with a tentative D call TRBD1 (6 bases). V was clipped by 1 base and J by 8 bases, with 15 bases between them. The CDR3 is 15 residues long. Looked up from germline, CDR1 is SGHKS and CDR2 is YYEKEE (reference sequence).

This chain joins TRBV6-1 and TRBJ1-1, with no clear D. This CDR3 contains 15 residues. V lost 6 bases to trimming and J lost 5 bases, with 19 bases between them. Germline loops: CDR1 MNHNS, CDR2 SASEGT. CDR3 residues: CASRDYGEGETEAFF. DNA of the CDR3: TGTGCCAGCAGGGACTACGGGGAGGGTGAAACTGAAGCTTTCTTT.

The genes are TRBV11-2 and TRBJ2-4; D is uncertain. V was clipped by 0 bases and J by 1 base, with 1 base between them. This CDR3 has 13 residues. Germline-derived CDR1 and CDR2 are SGHAT and FQNNGV. The CDR3 nucleotides are TGTGCCAGCAGCTTAGAGGCCAAAAACATTCAGTACTTC. Translating it yields CASSLEAKNIQYF. The full variable domain, its missing parts supplied by reference TRBV11-2 and TRBJ2-4, is EAGVAQSPRYKIIEKRQSVAFWCNPISGHATLYWYQQILGQGPKLLIQFQNNGVVDDSQLPKDRFSAERLKGVDSTLKIQPAKLEDSAVYLCASSLEAKNIQYFGAGTRLSVL.

This sequence joins TRBV14 and TRBJ1-4; D is unresolved. Trimming removed 2 bases from V and 7 bases from J, with 14 bases in between. Germline-derived CDR1 and CDR2 are SGHDN and FVKESK. The CDR3 is 15 amino acids. The CDR3 region has the DNA TGTGCCAGCAGCCAACCGGAGAACGGAGGTGAAAAACTGTTTTTT. It yields the protein CASSQPENGGEKLFF. Looking up the rest from reference TRBV14 and TRBJ1-4 gives the full variable domain: EAGVTQFPSHSVIEKGQTVTLRCDPISGHDNLYWYRRVMGKEIKFLLHFVKESKQDESGMPNNRFLAERTGGTYSTLKVQPAELEDSGVYFCASSQPENGGEKLFFGSGTQLSVL.